This T cell receptor beta chain is drawn from a study of vaccination effects on CD4 cells after COVID-19. Study background: Post-vaccine draws lagged the second dose by a median of 72 days.

Measured with immunoSEQ multiplex PCR; TCRdb has only the in-frame clones, and not every one. Here the sample spans tens of thousands of clones, just under 75% being singletons. There are 15 residues in the CDR3. CDR1 is SGHTA and CDR2 is FQGNSA in the germline V gene. Trimming removed 5 bases from V and 7 bases from J, with 18 bases in between. In regard to this clone: Its antigen is not identified.

CD4+ T cells were isolated after around ten days of culture. Participants each got two BNT162b2 or mRNA-1273 vaccine doses. Days 3 and 7 were when half the medium was replaced with IL-2 medium. The V call is TRBV7-2, the J call TRBJ1-5; TRBD1 is a possible D gene (5 bases). This TCR came from a human donor who received a COVID-19 vaccine. Sequenced material: CD4+ T cells from PBMCs cultured without peptide, taken after COVID-19 vaccination. The CDR3 spells CASSRQPGVEQPQHF. The CDR3 nucleotides read TGTGCCAGCAGCCGCCAACCGGGGGTTGAACAGCCCCAGCATTTT.